Listed here are 17 T cell receptor beta chains from one sample, sequenced in a study of T cells in Graves' hyperthyroidism and ophthalmopathy (dated by TCRdb to between 2017 and 2020). To prepare the library, multiplex PCR was applied. These reads were obtained on an Illumina HiSeq 2000. Amplification of TCR beta CDR3 regions was carried out from RNA transcripts. The first round of RT-PCR for the TCR CDR3 was performed with the HTBI primer set and the Qiagen OneStep RT-PCR kit. Clones were called with MiXCR by TCRdb after fastp trimmed the public reads at Q25, and only in-frame beta chains were retained. Identical CDR3 protein sequences are pooled into one entry, listed with their most common genes and DNA. The table for this sample lists more than 500,000 distinct CDR3 sequences; roughly 15% of them were counted only once. Less than 30% of the sample belongs to the ten largest clones. The sequenced sample was blood. The receptors stem from a woman under 40 with Graves' ophthalmopathy.

This clonotype was detected only a few times. The chain couples TRBV10-3 to TRBJ2-7; D gene unclear. Trimming removed 2 bases at V and 0 bases at J, with 8 bases between. Germline V gene lookup returns CDR1 ENHRY and CDR2 SYGVKD. The CDR3 extends over 14 amino acids. The CDR3 protein is CAISEGQSSYEQYF. The CDR3 DNA reads TGTGCCATCAGTGAGGGTCAGAGCTCCTACGAGCAGTACTTC.

This clonotype has a count of ten or more. The chain has TRBV20-1 and TRBJ2-1; D is unclear. CDR1 and CDR2 from the germline V gene are DFQATT and SNEGSKA (reference sequence). V lost 2 bases, J lost 12 bases, and 11 bases lay in between. This CDR3 spans 11 amino acids. The CDR3 reads CSARQDLGQFF. CDR3 coding DNA: TGCAGTGCTAGACAGGACCTGGGGCAGTTCTTC.

This clonotype was seen repeatedly, ten times or more. The V and J genes are TRBV12-5 and TRBJ2-1, with 7 bases that match TRBD1. There are 16 residues in the CDR3. Germline CDR1 reads LGHNT; CDR2 reads FRNRAP. Germline trimming cut 6 bases from V and 3 bases from J; bases unmatched to any gene: 11. The CDR3 spells CASGHHQTGRYNEQFF. Here the CDR3 DNA reads TGTGCTAGTGGACACCATCAGACAGGGCGCTACAATGAGCAGTTCTTC.

This chain links TRBV7-2 with TRBJ1-2; 9 bases match TRBD1. Losses at the gene ends were 5 bases for V and 4 bases for J; bases not matched to a gene: 11. Germline V gene sequence: CDR1 SGHTA, CDR2 FQGNSA. CDR3 length: 16 residues. This CDR3 is CASSPRPGQGGYGYTF. The CDR3 bases are TGTGCCAGCAGCCCTAGACCGGGACAGGGTGGCTATGGCTACACCTTC. Based on the CDR3 plus reference TRBV7-2 and TRBJ1-2, the full variable domain is GAGVSQSPSNKVTEKGKDVELRCDPISGHTALYWYRQSLGQGLEFLIYFQGNSAPDKSGLPSDRFSAERTGGSVSTLTIQRTQQEDSAVYLCASSPRPGQGGYGYTFGSGTRLTVV.

The count of this clonotype is one. The rearrangement joins TRBV19 to TRBJ2-1; D remains unclear. The CDR3 totals 16 residues. Per the germline V gene, CDR1 is LNHDA and CDR2 is SQIVND (reference sequence). V lost 7 bases and J lost 2, with 18 bases in between. CDR3: CASTAPQRQPYNEQFF. For the CDR3, the DNA is TGTGCCAGTACCGCACCTCAAAGGCAGCCCTACAATGAGCAGTTCTTC.

At least ten counts were recorded for this clonotype. V usage is TRBV30 and J usage is TRBJ2-2; D ambiguous. Between the trimmed V and J ends, which lost 5 bases and 0 bases, there was a span of 13 bases. Germline CDR1 reads GTSNPN; CDR2 reads SVGIG (reference sequence). There are 15 residues in the CDR3. CDR3 sequence reads: CAWESAPANTGELFF. For the CDR3, the DNA is TGTGCCTGGGAGTCCGCTCCAGCGAACACCGGGGAGCTGTTTTTT.

V and J are TRBV10-1 and TRBJ2-5, with a possible D match to TRBD1 (6 bases). Germline V lookup: CDR1 WNHNN, CDR2 SYGVQD (reference sequence). The CDR3 runs 13 residues. Between the trimmed V and J ends, which lost 8 bases and 1 base, there was a span of 11 bases. The CDR3, as DNA: TGCGCCAGCTCAGGGGAGTTCCAAGAGACCCAGTACTTC. Translated, it gives CASSGEFQETQYF.

This clonotype has a handful of counts. This rearrangement joins TRBV6-4 to TRBJ2-3, with D possibly TRBD1 on 5 matching bases. This CDR3 has 14 amino acids. Per germline, CDR1 MRHNA and CDR2 SNTAGT. V shed 4 bases and J shed 2 bases, with 10 bases lying between them. CDR3 sequence (DNA): TGTGCCAGCAGTGCCGGACACCACACAGATACGCAGTATTTT. It yields the protein CASSAGHHTDTQYF.

This clonotype came up once. A single base separates this from a much larger clone, so it may be a read error. No conserved phenylalanine or tryptophan ends this CDR3, so it is likely a read error. The chain links TRBV27 to TRBJ2-7; TRBD2 matches at 10 bases. Per germline, CDR1 MNHEY and CDR2 SMNVEV (reference sequence). Trimming cost V 3 bases and J 6 bases; bases outside gene matches: 5. There are 14 residues in the CDR3. The CDR3 region is CASSFSGTSAEQYL. DNA of the CDR3: TGTGCCAGCAGTTTCTCCGGGACTAGCGCCGAGCAGTACCTC.

This clonotype was found many times. This sequence joins TRBV6-2 or TRBV6-3 and TRBJ2-1; a weak D match, TRBD2 (5 bases). The CDR3 runs to 13 residues. Germline assignment: CDR1 MNHEY and CDR2 SVGEGT. Trimming shortened V by 5 bases and J by 10 bases, and 15 bases separated the two germline ends. The CDR3 spells CASSASEAREQFF. The CDR3, as DNA: TGTGCCAGCAGTGCCTCGGAGGCTCGCGAGCAGTTCTTC.

This clonotype has more than one count but fewer than ten. This chain links TRBV20-1 with TRBJ1-5; TRBD1 is a possible D gene (5 bases). Germline CDR1 DFQATT, CDR2 SNEGSKA (reference sequence). The CDR3 has 12 amino acids. Deletions cut 6 bases from V and 5 bases from J, with 11 bases between. As DNA, the CDR3 is TGCAGTGCCCGCGGGGGTTATCAGCCCCAGCATTTT. Translated, it gives CSARGGYQPQHF.

This clonotype was counted many times. V is TRBV12-3 or TRBV12-4 and J is TRBJ2-1, with 11 bases aligning to TRBD2. After removal of 8 bases from V and 3 bases from J, the junction contained 6 bases not matched to a gene. The CDR3 is 15 amino acids. CDR3 in DNA: TGTGCCAGCCGCCCCGGACTAGCGGGCTACAATGAGCAGTTCTTC. Translated, it gives CASRPGLAGYNEQFF.

This clonotype has more than one count but fewer than ten. The chain links TRBV6-5 to TRBJ1-3; unclear D gene. The CDR3 has 11 residues. Trimming left V 2 bases short and J 6 bases short, with 2 bases between. The germline CDR1 and CDR2 sequences are MNHEY and SVGAGI. CDR3 loop: CASSYENTIYF. The CDR3 DNA reads as TGTGCCAGCAGTTACGAAAACACCATATATTTT.

This clonotype has ten or more counts. The chain recombines TRBV13 with TRBJ2-1; D is possibly TRBD2 (7 bases). The CDR3 has 16 residues. Trimming took 3 bases from V and 2 from J, leaving 14 bases between them. Germline CDR1 reads PRHDT; CDR2 reads FYEKMQ (reference sequence). In DNA form, the CDR3 reads TGTGCCAGCAGCTTCGGGGGGCCCGGGGCCTACAATGAGCAGTTCTTC. Translation: CASSFGGPGAYNEQFF.

This clonotype showed up many times. J is TRBJ1-5 and V is TRBV18; D is unresolved. The CDR3 runs to 15 residues. Trimming cost V 1 base and J 0 bases, with 7 bases left between them. CDR1 and CDR2 (germline): KGHSH, LQKENI. The CDR3, as DNA: TGTGCCAGCTCACCACAGGTTGGTAGCAATCAGCCCCAGCATTTT. Its protein is CASSPQVGSNQPQHF.

This clonotype was counted at least ten times. The chain combines TRBV7-8 with TRBJ2-1; 7 positions agree with TRBD2. Per germline, CDR1 SGHVS and CDR2 FQNEAQ. V lost 1 base and J lost 7; bases outside the gene matches: 7. This CDR3 spans 15 amino acids. The CDR3 loop is CASSLVGGGINEQFF. The CDR3 coding sequence is TGTGCCAGCAGCTTAGTGGGGGGGGGGATTAATGAGCAGTTCTTC.

This clonotype was found a few times. The chain employs TRBV30 and TRBJ1-4; the match to TRBD1 covers 9 bases. With 1 base clipped from V and 7 bases from J, the junction kept 7 bases outside the gene matches. Germline-derived CDR1 and CDR2 are GTSNPN and SVGIG (reference sequence). The CDR3 is made up of 15 amino acids. CDR3 loop: CAWSAVTGGFEKLFF. The CDR3 DNA is TGTGCCTGGAGTGCGGTGACAGGGGGTTTTGAAAAACTGTTTTTT.